Listed below are T cell receptor beta chains from one sample, sequenced in a study of radiotherapy plus CTLA-4 blockade in lung cancer. The repertoire was sequenced with immunoSEQ multiplex PCR; TCRdb's copy has only in-frame clones and lacks some. Found here are 95,000 to 150,000 clones, 85% to 90% of them singletons; the top ten hold 5.5% to 8.5%. This specimen consisted of peripheral blood, obtained from a patient treated with radiotherapy plus ipilimumab. These receptors were collected from a human donor with non-small cell lung cancer that progressed on radiotherapy plus ipilimumab. Each CDR3 is given with its conserved first and last residue. A D gene is named only where the DNA matches it firmly. Not every row has a clone size; where given, it reads once, few, many or a size class.

j_gene	d_gene	abundance	v_gene	CDR3nt	CDR3aa
TRBJ2-3	NA	NA	TRBV4-1	TGCGCCAGCAGCCAAGGGGCGCGGATGGGCACAGATACGCAGTATTTT	CASSQGARMGTDTQYF
TRBJ2-1	NA	NA	TRBV5-4	TGTGCCAGCAGCTTGGAACTAGGGGAGGCCTACAATGAGCAGTTCTTC	CASSLELGEAYNEQFF
TRBJ1-2	NA	NA	TRBV6-6	TGTGCCAGCAGTCACACAGGCGGACCCTTTTATGGCTACACCTTC	CASSHTGGPFYGYTF
TRBJ2-2	TRBD1	NA	TRBV9	TGTGCCAGCAGCGCAGGACAGGTCACCGGGGAGCTGTTTTTT	CASSAGQVTGELFF
TRBJ1-1	NA	NA	TRBV2	TGTGCCAGATCGACAGCCCGGAACACTGAAGCTTTCTTT	CARSTARNTEAFF
TRBJ2-7	NA	NA	TRBV5-1	TGCGCCAGCAGCTTGAAGGCCCAAACCTACGAGCAGTACTTC	CASSLKAQTYEQYF
TRBJ1-2	TRBD1	once	TRBV5-5	TGTGCCAGCAGTCGAACGGACAGGGGAAACTATGGCTACACCTTC	CASSRTDRGNYGYTF
TRBJ1-1	TRBD1	NA	TRBV5-1	TGCGCCAGCAGCTCTAAGACAGGGTTGGGTAGCACTGAAGCTTTCTTT	CASSSKTGLGSTEAFF
TRBJ2-1	NA	few	TRBV19	TGTGCCAGTAGTATAGGGCTAGTCAATGAGCAGTTCTTC	CASSIGLVNEQFF
TRBJ2-7	NA	NA	TRBV6-1	TGTGCCAGCAGCGCCCCCGGTTCTTACGAGCAGTACTTC	CASSAPGSYEQYF
TRBJ2-1	TRBD1	NA	TRBV5-4	TGTGCCAGCAGCTTGGAGGCAGGGGGCGGCCCCTACAATGAGCAGTTCTTC	CASSLEAGGGPYNEQFF
TRBJ2-7	NA	NA	TRBV7-8	TGTGCCAGCAGCTTGCGCAGGGAGTCCCTTGACGAGCAGTACTTC	CASSLRRESLDEQYF
TRBJ1-1	NA	NA	TRBV29-1	TGCAGCGCACTACCTGAAGCTTTCTTT	CSALPEAFF
TRBJ1-3	NA	NA	TRBV2	TGTGCCAGCAGTATTACTCCGACGAGGGACACCATATATTTT	CASSITPTRDTIYF
TRBJ1-1	NA	NA	TRBV2	TGTGCCAGCAGTGAAGAGGCGAACACTGAAGCTTTCTTT	CASSEEANTEAFF
TRBJ1-3	NA	NA	TRBV4-1	TGCGCCAGCAGCCCGCCCGTAGGGACTGGAAACACCATATATTTT	CASSPPVGTGNTIYF
TRBJ2-1	NA	NA	TRBV11-3	TGTGCCAGCAGCCCCCGTCAACAGGGAAGGTCGGGGAATGAGCAGTTCTTC	CASSPRQQGRSGNEQFF
TRBJ2-7	NA	NA	TRBV6-1	TGTGCCAGCAGTGAAAATATAGGAGCGTCGAGGGCCCAGGCGTACTTC	CASSENIGASRAQAYF
TRBJ1-1	TRBD1	NA	TRBV29-1	TGCAGCGTTGTCCAGGGGGCGCCTGAAGCTTTCTTT	CSVVQGAPEAFF
TRBJ2-3	TRBD1	NA	TRBV7-3	TGTGCCAGCAGCGCCGGACAGGGGGCAGGGGATACGCAGTATTTT	CASSAGQGAGDTQYF
TRBJ1-1	TRBD1	NA	TRBV6-1	TGTGCCAGCAGTGATAGGGGACAGGGGCTGACCTGGGCTTTCTTT	CASSDRGQGLTWAFF
TRBJ2-3	TRBD2	NA	TRBV7-3	TGTGCCAGCAGCTTAACTAGCGGGCTGACAGATACGCAGTATTTT	CASSLTSGLTDTQYF
TRBJ1-3	NA	NA	TRBV2	TGTGCCAGCCGTTTAATGGCAGGGGCTGGAAACACCATATATTTT	CASRLMAGAGNTIYF
TRBJ2-7	NA	NA	TRBV7-6	TGTGCCAGCAGCGTGAAGCGGATCACGGCCTACGAGCAGTACTTC	CASSVKRITAYEQYF
TRBJ2-5	TRBD2	NA	TRBV18	TGTGCCAGCTCACCGGGACTAGTCGAAGAGACCCAGTACTTC	CASSPGLVEETQYF
TRBJ1-1	NA	NA	TRBV7-2	TGTGCCAGCATCCTACCGGCGGAGAACACTGAAGCTTTCTTT	CASILPAENTEAFF
TRBJ1-1	NA	NA	TRBV27	TGTGCCAGCAGTTTATCGAGGGGGTGGGACACTGAAGCTTTCTTT	CASSLSRGWDTEAFF
TRBJ1-1	NA	once	TRBV10-3	TGTGCCATCTTTTCCGGGGGCGAGAACACTGAAGCTTTCTTT	CAIFSGGENTEAFF
TRBJ2-1	NA	once	TRBV9	TGTGCCAGCAGCGCGACCTACAATGAGCAGTTCTTC	CASSATYNEQFF
TRBJ2-7	NA	NA	TRBV5-5	TGTGCCAGCAGCTTGGAGCAGCACTACGAGCAGTACTTC	CASSLEQHYEQYF
TRBJ1-1	NA	NA	TRBV20-1	TGCAGCACTACAGGGAACACTGAAGCTTTCTTT	CSTTGNTEAFF
TRBJ2-1	TRBD2	NA	TRBV5-1	TGCGCCAGCAGCTCGGGGGGTGTGGGTGAGCAGTTCTTC	CASSSGGVGEQFF
TRBJ1-4	TRBD1	NA	TRBV10-2	TGCGCCAGCAGGGCGTGGACAGGGACTAATGAAAAACTGTTTTTT	CASRAWTGTNEKLFF
TRBJ2-7	NA	NA	TRBV11-3	TGTGCCAGCAGCACCACCACGACTGGTACCTACGAGCAGTACTTC	CASSTTTTGTYEQYF
TRBJ2-1	NA	NA	TRBV5-1	TGCGCCAGCAGCCCCCCCGGTAGCGGAGGCTACAATGAGCAGTTCTTC	CASSPPGSGGYNEQFF
TRBJ1-1	NA	NA	TRBV18	TGTGCCAGCTCACCAGACAGAGTGAACACTGAAGCTTTCTTT	CASSPDRVNTEAFF
TRBJ2-6	NA	NA	TRBV5-6	TGTGCCAGCAGCTGGGGGAGAGCCAACGTCCTGACTTTC	CASSWGRANVLTF
TRBJ2-1	NA	few	TRBV4-1	TGCGCCAGCAGCCAAGTGAGCGGAGGGACCAATGAGCAGTTCTTC	CASSQVSGGTNEQFF
TRBJ2-1	TRBD2	NA	TRBV7-9	TGTGCCAGCATCCCGGCACTAGCGGGTACCTACAATGAGCAGTTCTTC	CASIPALAGTYNEQFF
TRBJ2-5	NA	NA	TRBV27	TGTGCCAGCAGGAGCCGGGACTTTGAAGAGACCCAGTACTTC	CASRSRDFEETQYF
TRBJ2-5	TRBD2	few	TRBV7-7	TGTGCTAGCAGCCAAGAGACTAGCGGAGGGGAGACCCAGTACTTC	CASSQETSGGETQYF
TRBJ2-5	NA	NA	TRBV27	TGTGCCAGCAGTTTAGCACAGGGTGGATTGGAGACCCAGTACTTC	CASSLAQGGLETQYF
TRBJ2-7	NA	NA	TRBV11-2	TGTGCCGTCCGGGCGGGCACCAAGGGAGAGCAGTACTTC	CAVRAGTKGEQYF
TRBJ2-5	TRBD2	NA	TRBV6-5	TGTGCCAGCAGCCCGGGACTAGCTCCTGGGGAGACCCAGTACTTC	CASSPGLAPGETQYF
TRBJ2-4	NA	NA	TRBV6-1	TGTGCCAGCAGCCATACAGGGATTGCGGACATTCAGTACTTC	CASSHTGIADIQYF
TRBJ1-2	NA	NA	TRBV18	TGTGCCAGCTCACCTGGCCTTAGCTCGATCTATGGCTACACCTTC	CASSPGLSSIYGYTF
TRBJ1-1	NA	once	TRBV5-1	TGCGCCAGCAGCTTGAACCCGAACACTGAAGCTTTCTTT	CASSLNPNTEAFF
TRBJ2-1	NA	NA	TRBV2	TGTGCCAGCAGTGTGTTAGGGAATGAGCAGTTCTTC	CASSVLGNEQFF
TRBJ2-1	TRBD2	NA	TRBV7-9	TGTGCCAGCAGCCACCCCCCGAGGACTAGCGGGAGTTATGAGCAGTTCTTC	CASSHPPRTSGSYEQFF
TRBJ1-5	NA	NA	TRBV2	TGTGCCAGCAGTGCCGGGGGAAGCAATCAGCCCCAGCATTTT	CASSAGGSNQPQHF
TRBJ1-4	NA	NA	TRBV30	TGTGCCTGGAGTTCGAGCTTTACCGAAAAACTGTTTTTT	CAWSSSFTEKLFF
TRBJ2-7	TRBD1	NA	TRBV9	TGTGCCAGCAGCGTAGCTAGGGACAGCCCCTACGAGCAGTACTTC	CASSVARDSPYEQYF
TRBJ2-2	NA	NA	TRBV19	TGTGCCAGTAGGCGGGGCGCGACGAACACCGGGGAGCTGTTTTTT	CASRRGATNTGELFF
TRBJ2-5	NA	NA	TRBV29-1	TGCAGCGTTGGGCCGGGAGCTGTTGTAGAGACCCAGTACTTC	CSVGPGAVVETQYF
TRBJ2-7	NA	NA	TRBV30	TGTGCCTGGAGGGCCGACTCCTACGAGCAGTACTTC	CAWRADSYEQYF
TRBJ2-1	NA	NA	TRBV10-3	TGTGCCATAGAGAGTCGATTGGGCTACAATGAGCAGTTCTTC	CAIESRLGYNEQFF
TRBJ2-1	NA	NA	TRBV29-1	TGCAGCGTTGCCAAGATGGGGTGGAATGAGCAGTTCTTC	CSVAKMGWNEQFF
TRBJ1-5	NA	NA	TRBV5-1	TGCGCCAGCAGCAGGGACGGCAATCAGCCCCAGCATTTT	CASSRDGNQPQHF
TRBJ2-7	NA	NA	TRBV5-1	TGCGCCAGCAGCTTGGACGCCATCTCCTACGAGCAGTACTTC	CASSLDAISYEQYF